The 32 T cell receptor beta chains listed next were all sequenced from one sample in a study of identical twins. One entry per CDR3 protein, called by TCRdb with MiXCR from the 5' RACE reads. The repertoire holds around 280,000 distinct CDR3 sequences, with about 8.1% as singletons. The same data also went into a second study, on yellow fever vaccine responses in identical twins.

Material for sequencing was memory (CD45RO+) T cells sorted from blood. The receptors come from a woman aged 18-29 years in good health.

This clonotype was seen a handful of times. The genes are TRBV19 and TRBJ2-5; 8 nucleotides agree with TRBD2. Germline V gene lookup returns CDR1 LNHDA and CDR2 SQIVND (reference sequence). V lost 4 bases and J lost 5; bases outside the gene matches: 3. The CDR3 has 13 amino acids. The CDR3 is CASSNGLAETQYF. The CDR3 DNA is TGTGCCAGTAGTAATGGACTAGCTGAGACCCAGTACTTC.

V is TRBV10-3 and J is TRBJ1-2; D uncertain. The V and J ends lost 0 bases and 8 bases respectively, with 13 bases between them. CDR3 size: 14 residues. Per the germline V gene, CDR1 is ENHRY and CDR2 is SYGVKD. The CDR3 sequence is CAISESGRFSGYTF. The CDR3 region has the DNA TGTGCCATCAGTGAGTCAGGGAGGTTTTCGGGCTACACCTTC.

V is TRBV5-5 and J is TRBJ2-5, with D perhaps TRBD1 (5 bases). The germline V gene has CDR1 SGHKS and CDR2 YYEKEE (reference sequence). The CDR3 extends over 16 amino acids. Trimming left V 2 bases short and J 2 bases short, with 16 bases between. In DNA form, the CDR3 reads TGTGCCAGCAGCTTCCAGTCCTTGACAGAACAAGAGACCCAGTACTTC. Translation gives CASSFQSLTEQETQYF. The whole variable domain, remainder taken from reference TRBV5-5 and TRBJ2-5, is DAGVTQSPTHLIKTRGQQVTLRCSPISGHKSVSWYQQVLGQGPQFIFQYYEKEERGRGNFPDRFSARQFPNYSSELNVNALLLGDSALYLCASSFQSLTEQETQYFGPGTRLLVL.

For the CDR3, the DNA is TGCAGTGCTAGAGAAGGGCCCTCCCCGTATAGCAATCAGCCCCAGCATTTT. It codes for CSAREGPSPYSNQPQHF. V and J are TRBV20-1 and TRBJ1-5; D ambiguous. The V end was cut by 0 bases, the J end by 0 bases, with 15 bases between. Germline assignment: CDR1 DFQATT and CDR2 SNEGSKA (reference sequence). The CDR3 has 17 residues.

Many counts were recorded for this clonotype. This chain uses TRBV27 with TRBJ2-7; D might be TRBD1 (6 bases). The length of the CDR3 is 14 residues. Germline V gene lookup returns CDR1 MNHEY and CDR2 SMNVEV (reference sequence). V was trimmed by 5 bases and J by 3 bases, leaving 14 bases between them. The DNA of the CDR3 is TGTGCCAGCAGTCGACAGGCGATGAACTACGAGCAGTACTTC. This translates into CASSRQAMNYEQYF.

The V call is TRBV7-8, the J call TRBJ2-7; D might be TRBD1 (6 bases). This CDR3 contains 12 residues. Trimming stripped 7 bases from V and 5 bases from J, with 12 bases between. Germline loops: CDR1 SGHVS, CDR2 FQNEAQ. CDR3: CASTRGQDEQYF. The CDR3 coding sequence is TGTGCCAGCACCAGGGGCCAGGACGAGCAGTACTTC.

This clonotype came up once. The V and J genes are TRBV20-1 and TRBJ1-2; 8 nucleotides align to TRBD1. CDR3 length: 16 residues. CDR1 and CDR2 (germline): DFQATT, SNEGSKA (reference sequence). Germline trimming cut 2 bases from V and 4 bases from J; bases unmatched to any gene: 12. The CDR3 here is CSARQGQGSYAYGYTF. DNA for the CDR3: TGCAGTGCTAGACAAGGACAGGGCAGTTATGCCTATGGCTACACCTTC.

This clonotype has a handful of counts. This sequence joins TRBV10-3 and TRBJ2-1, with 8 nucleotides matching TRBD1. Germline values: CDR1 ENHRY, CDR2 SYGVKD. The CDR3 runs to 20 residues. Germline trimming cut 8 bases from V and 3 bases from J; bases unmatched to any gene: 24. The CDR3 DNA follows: TGTGCCATCGATCCTGGACAGGGTCATGTTGGTAGCGGTCTCTACAATGAGCAGTTCTTC. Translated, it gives CAIDPGQGHVGSGLYNEQFF.

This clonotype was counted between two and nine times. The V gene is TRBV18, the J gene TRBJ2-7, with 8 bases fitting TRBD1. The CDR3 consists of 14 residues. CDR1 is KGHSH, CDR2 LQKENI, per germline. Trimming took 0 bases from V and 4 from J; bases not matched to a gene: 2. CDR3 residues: CASSPPRDRYEQYF. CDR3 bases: TGTGCCAGCTCACCACCCCGGGACAGGTACGAGCAGTACTTC.

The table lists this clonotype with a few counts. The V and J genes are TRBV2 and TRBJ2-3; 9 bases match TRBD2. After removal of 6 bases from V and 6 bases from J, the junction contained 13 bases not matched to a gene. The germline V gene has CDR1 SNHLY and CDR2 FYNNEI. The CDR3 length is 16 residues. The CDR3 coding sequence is TGTGCCAGCAGGACGAATATCGGGACTAGCCCTGATACGCAGTATTTT. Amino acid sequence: CASRTNIGTSPDTQYF.

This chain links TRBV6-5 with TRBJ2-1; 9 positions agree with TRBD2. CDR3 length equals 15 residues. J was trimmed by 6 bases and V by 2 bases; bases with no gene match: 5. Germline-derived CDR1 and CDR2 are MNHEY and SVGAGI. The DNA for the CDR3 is TGTGCCAGCAGTTACGAGGGCGGGAGGGCCAATGAGCAGTTCTTC. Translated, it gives CASSYEGGRANEQFF.

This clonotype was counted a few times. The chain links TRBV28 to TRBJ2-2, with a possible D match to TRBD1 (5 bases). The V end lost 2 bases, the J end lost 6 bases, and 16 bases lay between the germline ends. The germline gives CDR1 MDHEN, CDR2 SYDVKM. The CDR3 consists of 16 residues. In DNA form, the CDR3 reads TGTGCCAGCAGTTTAAGTCGGCAGGGTGGTCCCGGGGAGCTGTTTTTT. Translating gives CASSLSRQGGPGELFF.

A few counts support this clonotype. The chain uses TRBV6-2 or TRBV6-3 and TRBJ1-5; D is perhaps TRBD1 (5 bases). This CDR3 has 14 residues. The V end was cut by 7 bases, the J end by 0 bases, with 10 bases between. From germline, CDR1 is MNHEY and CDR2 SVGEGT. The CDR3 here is CASNRGGSNQPQHF. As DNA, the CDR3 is TGTGCCAGCAATCGGGGGGGTAGCAATCAGCCCCAGCATTTT.

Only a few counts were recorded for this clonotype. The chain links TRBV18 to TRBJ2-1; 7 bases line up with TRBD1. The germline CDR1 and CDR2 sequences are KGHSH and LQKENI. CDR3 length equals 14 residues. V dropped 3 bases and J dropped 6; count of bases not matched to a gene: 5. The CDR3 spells CASSPGTVINEQFF. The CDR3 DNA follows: TGTGCCAGCTCACCCGGGACAGTCATCAATGAGCAGTTCTTC.

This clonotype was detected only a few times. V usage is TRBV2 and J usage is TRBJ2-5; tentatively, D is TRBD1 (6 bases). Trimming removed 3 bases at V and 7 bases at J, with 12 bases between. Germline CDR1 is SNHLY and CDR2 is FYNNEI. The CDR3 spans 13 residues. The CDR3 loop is CASSENRDGTQYF. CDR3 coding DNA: TGTGCCAGCAGTGAGAACAGGGACGGGACCCAGTACTTC.

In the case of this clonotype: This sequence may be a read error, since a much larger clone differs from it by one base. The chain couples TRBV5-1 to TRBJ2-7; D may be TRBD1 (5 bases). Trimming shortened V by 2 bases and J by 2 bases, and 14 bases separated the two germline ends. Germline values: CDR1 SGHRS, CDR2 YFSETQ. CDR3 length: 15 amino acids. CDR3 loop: CASSFAAGPTYEQYV. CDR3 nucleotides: TGCGCCAGCAGCTTTGCCGCAGGGCCTACCTACGAGCAGTACGTC.

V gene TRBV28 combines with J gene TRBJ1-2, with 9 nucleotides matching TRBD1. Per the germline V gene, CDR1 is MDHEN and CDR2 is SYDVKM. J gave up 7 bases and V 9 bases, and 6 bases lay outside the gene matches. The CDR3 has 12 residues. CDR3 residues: CASRTGDSGYTF. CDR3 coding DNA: TGTGCCAGTCGGACAGGGGACTCTGGCTACACCTTC.

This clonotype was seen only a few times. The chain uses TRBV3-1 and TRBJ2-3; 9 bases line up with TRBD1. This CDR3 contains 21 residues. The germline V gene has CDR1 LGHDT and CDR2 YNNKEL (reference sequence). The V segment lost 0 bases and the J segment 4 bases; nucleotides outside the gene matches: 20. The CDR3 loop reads CASSQDWGTGSLGYSPDTQYF. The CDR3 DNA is TGTGCCAGCAGCCAAGATTGGGGGACAGGGAGCCTTGGTTACTCTCCAGATACGCAGTATTTT.

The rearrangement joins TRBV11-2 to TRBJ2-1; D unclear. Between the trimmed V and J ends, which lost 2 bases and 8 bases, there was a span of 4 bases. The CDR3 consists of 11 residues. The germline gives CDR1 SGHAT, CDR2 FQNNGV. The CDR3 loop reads CASSLTYEQFF. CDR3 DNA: TGTGCCAGCAGCTTAACTTATGAGCAGTTCTTC.

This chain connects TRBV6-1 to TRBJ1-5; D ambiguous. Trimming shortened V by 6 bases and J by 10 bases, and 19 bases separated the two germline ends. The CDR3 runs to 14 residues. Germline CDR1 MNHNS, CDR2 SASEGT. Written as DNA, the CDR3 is TGTGCCAGCAGGTCCGACTGGAGCACGGAACCCCAGCATTTT. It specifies CASRSDWSTEPQHF.

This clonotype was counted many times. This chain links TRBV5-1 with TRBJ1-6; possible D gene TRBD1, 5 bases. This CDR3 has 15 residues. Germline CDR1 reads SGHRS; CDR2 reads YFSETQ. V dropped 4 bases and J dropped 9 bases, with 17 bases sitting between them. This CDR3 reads CASSESGPALSPLHF. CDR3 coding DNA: TGCGCCAGCAGCGAATCGGGGCCAGCCCTTTCACCCCTCCACTTT.

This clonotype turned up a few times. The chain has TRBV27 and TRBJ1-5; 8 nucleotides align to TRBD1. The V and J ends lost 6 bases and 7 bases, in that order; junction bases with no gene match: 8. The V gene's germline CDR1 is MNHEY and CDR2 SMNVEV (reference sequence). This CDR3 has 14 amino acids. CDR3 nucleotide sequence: TGTGCCAGCAGCCCACAGGGGGGCGGGCAGCCCCAGCATTTT. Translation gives CASSPQGGGQPQHF.

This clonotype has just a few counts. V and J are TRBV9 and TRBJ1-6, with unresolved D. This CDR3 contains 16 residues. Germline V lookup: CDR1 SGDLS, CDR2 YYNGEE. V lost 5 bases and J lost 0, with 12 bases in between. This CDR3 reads CASREWGRSYNSPLHF. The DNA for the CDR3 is TGTGCCAGCAGGGAATGGGGTCGCTCCTATAATTCACCCCTCCACTTT.

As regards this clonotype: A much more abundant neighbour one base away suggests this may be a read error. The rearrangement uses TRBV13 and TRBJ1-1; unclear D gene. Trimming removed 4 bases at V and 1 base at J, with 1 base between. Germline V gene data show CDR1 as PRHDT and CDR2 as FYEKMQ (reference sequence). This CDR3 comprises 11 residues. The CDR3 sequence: CASSWNTEAFF. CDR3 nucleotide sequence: TGTGCCAGCAGCTGGAACACTGAAGCTTTCTTT.

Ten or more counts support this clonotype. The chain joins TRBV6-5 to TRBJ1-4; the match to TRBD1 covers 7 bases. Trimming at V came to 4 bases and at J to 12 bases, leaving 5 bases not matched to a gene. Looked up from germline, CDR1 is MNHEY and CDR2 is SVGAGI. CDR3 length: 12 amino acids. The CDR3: CASSSPGTELFF. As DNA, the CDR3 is TGTGCCAGCAGTTCCCCCGGGACAGAACTGTTTTTT.

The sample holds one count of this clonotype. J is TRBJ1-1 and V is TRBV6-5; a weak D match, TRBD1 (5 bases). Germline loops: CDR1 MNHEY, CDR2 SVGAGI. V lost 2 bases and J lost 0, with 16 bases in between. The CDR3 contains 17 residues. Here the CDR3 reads CASSYLQQELMNTEAFF. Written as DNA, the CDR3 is TGTGCCAGCAGTTACCTTCAACAGGAGCTTATGAACACTGAAGCTTTCTTT.

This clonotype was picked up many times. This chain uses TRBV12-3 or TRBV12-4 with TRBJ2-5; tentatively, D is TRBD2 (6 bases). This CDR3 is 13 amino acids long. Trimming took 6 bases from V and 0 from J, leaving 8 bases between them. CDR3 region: CASRWTNQETQYF. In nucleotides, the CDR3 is TGTGCCAGCAGATGGACTAACCAAGAGACCCAGTACTTC.

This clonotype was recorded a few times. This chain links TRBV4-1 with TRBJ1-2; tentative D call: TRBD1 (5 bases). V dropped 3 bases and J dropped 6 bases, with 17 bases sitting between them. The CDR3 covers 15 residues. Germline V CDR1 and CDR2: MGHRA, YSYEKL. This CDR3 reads CASSHAVRGEDGYTF. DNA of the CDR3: TGCGCCAGCAGCCACGCGGTTCGGGGGGAGGATGGCTACACCTTC.

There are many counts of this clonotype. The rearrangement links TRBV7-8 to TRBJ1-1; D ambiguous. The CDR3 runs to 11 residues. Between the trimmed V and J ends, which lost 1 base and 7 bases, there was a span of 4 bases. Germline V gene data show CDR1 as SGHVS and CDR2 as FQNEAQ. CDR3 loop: CASSLDREAFF. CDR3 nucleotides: TGTGCCAGCAGCTTAGACCGTGAAGCTTTCTTT.

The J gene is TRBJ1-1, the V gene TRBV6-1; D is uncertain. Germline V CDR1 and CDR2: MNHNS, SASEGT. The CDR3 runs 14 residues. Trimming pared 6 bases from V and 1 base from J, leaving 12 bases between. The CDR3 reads CASRLLDANTEAFF. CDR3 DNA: TGTGCCAGCAGGCTCTTGGACGCGAACACTGAAGCTTTCTTT.

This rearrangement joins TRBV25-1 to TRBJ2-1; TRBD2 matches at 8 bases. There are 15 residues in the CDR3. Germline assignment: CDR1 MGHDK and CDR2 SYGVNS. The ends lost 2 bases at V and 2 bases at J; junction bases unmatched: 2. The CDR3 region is CASSEAGGTYNEQFF. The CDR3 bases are TGTGCCAGCAGTGAAGCGGGAGGAACCTACAATGAGCAGTTCTTC.

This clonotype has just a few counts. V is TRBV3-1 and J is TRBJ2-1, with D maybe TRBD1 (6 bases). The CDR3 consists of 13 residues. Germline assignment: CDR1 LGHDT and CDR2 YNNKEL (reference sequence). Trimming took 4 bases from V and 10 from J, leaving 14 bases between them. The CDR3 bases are TGTGCCAGCAGCCCGTCAACAGGGAGCGAGCAGTTCTTC. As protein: CASSPSTGSEQFF.